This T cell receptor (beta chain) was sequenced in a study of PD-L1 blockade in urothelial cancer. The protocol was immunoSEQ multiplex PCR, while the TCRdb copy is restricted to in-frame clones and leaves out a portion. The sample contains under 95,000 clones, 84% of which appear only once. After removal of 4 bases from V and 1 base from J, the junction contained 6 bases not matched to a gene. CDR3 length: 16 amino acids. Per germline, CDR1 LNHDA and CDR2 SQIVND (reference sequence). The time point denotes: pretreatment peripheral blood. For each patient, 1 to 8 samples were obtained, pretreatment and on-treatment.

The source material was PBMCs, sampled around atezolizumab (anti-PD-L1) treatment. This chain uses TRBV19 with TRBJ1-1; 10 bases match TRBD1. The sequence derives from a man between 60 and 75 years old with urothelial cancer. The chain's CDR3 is CASSKTGGTGNTEAFF. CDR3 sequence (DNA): TGTGCCAGTAGTAAGACAGGGGGCACTGGGAACACTGAAGCTTTCTTT.